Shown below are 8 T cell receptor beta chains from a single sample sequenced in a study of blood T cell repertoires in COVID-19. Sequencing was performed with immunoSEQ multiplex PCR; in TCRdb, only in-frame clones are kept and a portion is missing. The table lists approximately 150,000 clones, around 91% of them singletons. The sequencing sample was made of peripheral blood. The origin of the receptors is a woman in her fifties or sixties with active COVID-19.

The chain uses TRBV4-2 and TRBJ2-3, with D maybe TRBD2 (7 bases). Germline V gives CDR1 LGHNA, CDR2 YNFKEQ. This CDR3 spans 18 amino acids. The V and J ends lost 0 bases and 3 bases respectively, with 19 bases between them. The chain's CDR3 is CASSQDRGGGGPTDTQYF. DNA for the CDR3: TGTGCCAGCAGCCAAGATCGGGGAGGGGGAGGGCCGACAGATACGCAGTATTTT.

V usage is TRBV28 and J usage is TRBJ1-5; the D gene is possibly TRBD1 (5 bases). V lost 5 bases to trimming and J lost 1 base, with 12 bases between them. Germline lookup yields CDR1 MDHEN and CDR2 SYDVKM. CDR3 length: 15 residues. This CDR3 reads CASSQQERSNQPQHF. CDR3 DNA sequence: TGTGCCAGCAGTCAACAGGAAAGGAGCAATCAGCCCCAGCATTTT.

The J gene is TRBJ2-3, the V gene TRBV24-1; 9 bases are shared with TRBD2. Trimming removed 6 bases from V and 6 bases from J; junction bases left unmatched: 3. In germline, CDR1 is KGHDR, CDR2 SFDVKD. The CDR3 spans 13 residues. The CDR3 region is CATSLAGVDTQYF. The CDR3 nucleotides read TGTGCCACCAGTTTAGCGGGAGTGGATACGCAGTATTTT.

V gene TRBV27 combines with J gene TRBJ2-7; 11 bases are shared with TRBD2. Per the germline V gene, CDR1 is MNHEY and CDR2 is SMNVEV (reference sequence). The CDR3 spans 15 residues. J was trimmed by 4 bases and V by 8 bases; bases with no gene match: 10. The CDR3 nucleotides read TGTGCCAGCGCGTTCGCCGGGACTAGCGGTTACGAGCAGTACTTC. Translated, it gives CASAFAGTSGYEQYF.

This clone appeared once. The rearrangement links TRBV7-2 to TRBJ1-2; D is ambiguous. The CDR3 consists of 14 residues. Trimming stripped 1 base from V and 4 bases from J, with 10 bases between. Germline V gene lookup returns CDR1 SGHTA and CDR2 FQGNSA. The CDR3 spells CASSLGGIPYGYTF. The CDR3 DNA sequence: TGTGCCAGCAGCTTAGGAGGGATCCCCTATGGCTACACCTTC.

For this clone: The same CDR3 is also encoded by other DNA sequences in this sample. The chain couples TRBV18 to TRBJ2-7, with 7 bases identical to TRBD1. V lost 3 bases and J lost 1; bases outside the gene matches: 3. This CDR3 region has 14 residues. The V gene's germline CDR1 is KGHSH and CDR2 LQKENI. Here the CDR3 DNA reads TGTGCCAGCTCACCCGACAGGGCTTCCTACGAGCAGTACTTC. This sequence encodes CASSPDRASYEQYF.

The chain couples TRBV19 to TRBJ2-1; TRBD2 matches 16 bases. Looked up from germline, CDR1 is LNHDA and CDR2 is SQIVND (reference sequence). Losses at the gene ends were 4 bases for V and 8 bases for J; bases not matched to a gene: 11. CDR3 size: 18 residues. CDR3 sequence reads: CASSTKGTSGRALDEQFF. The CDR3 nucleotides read TGTGCCAGTAGTACAAAGGGGACTAGCGGGAGGGCCCTCGATGAGCAGTTCTTC.

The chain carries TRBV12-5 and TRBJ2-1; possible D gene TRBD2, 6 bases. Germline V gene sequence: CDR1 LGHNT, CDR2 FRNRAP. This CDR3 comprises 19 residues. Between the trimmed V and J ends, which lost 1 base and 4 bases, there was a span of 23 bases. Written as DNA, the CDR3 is TGTGCTAGTGGTTTGGGAGAAGACCGACTAGGAAGAGGATACAATGAGCAGTTCTTC. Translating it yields CASGLGEDRLGRGYNEQFF.